The 6 T cell receptor beta chains in this list originate from one sample, sequenced in a study of cytomegalovirus exposure and HLA in healthy donors. PCR employed 60 Vbeta and 13 Jbeta primers. Assay used: immunoSEQ multiplex PCR; TCRdb lists only in-frame clones, some missing. The table shows about 160,000 clones, with around four fifths occurring only once. Sequencing input: PBMCs. These receptors originate from a woman in her thirties in good health and CMV-seronegative.

The J gene is TRBJ1-2, the V gene TRBV7-6; the D is unclear. Looked up from germline, CDR1 is SGHVS and CDR2 is FNYEAQ. The CDR3 is made up of 13 amino acids. Trimming left V 5 bases short and J 3 bases short, with 10 bases between. CDR3 coding DNA: TGTGCCAGCAGCCCTGTGCCAGACTATGGCTACACCTTC. Its translation: CASSPVPDYGYTF.

V usage is TRBV6-5 and J usage is TRBJ1-6; D call uncertain. The germline V and J ends were trimmed by 0 bases and 9 bases, with 9 bases remaining between them. Germline CDR1 MNHEY, CDR2 SVGAGI. This CDR3 region has 14 residues. CDR3 DNA sequence: TGTGCCAGCAGTTACTCGACGGAGGGTTCACCCCTCCACTTT. This translates into CASSYSTEGSPLHF.

The rearrangement joins TRBV19 to TRBJ1-5; D is unclear. The CDR3 has 16 residues. Germline-derived CDR1 and CDR2 are LNHDA and SQIVND (reference sequence). The V end lost 6 bases, the J end lost 0 bases, and 15 bases lay between the germline ends. CDR3 nucleotide sequence: TGTGCCAGTAGGAGGGCCGGTGTTCCTAGCAATCAGCCCCAGCATTTT. It encodes CASRRAGVPSNQPQHF. Full variable domain (outside the CDR3, taken from reference TRBV19 and TRBJ1-5): DGGITQSPKYLFRKEGQNVTLSCEQNLNHDAMYWYRQDPGQGLRLIYYSQIVNDFQKGDIAEGYSVSREKKESFPLTVTSAQKNPTAFYLCASRRAGVPSNQPQHFGDGTRLSIL.

J is TRBJ2-1 and V is TRBV21-1; TRBD2, the table's D call, lacks a check against the DNA. TRBV21-1 is listed as a pseudogene. This CDR3 has 17 amino acids. The CDR3 coding sequence is TGTGCCAGCAGCAAAGTTCCACTAGCGGGGGGGCAAAGTGAGCAGTTCTTC. Amino acid sequence: CASSKVPLAGGQSEQFF.

The chain recombines TRBV5-6 with TRBJ1-5, with TRBD1 matching 9 bases. The CDR3 covers 15 residues. V gave up 2 bases and J gave up 4 bases; unmatched junction bases: 4. Per germline, CDR1 SGHDT and CDR2 YYEEEE. For the CDR3, the DNA is TGTGCCAGCAGCTTTTCCGACAGGGGGAATCAGCCCCAGCATTTT. Translation gives CASSFSDRGNQPQHF.

This clone was counted only a few times. The V call is TRBV7-8, the J call TRBJ2-7; a possible D gene is TRBD1 (7 bases). This CDR3 comprises 15 residues. V lost 5 bases to trimming and J lost 0 bases, with 14 bases between them. Germline loops: CDR1 SGHVS, CDR2 FQNEAQ. This CDR3 reads CASSPRGRSSYEQYF. CDR3 DNA sequence: TGTGCCAGCAGCCCCAGGGGGAGGAGCTCCTACGAGCAGTACTTC.